This T cell receptor beta chain came from a study of T cell responses to AZD1222 COVID-19 vaccine (dated by TCRdb to about 2021). Looking at the study overall: AZD1222 recipients given second doses at about 4 weeks or at about 12 weeks were pooled, since spike-specific TCR depth and breadth were not found to differ between the two schedules. TCR sequencing covered more than 230 trial participants: roughly 200 given two doses of AZD1222 and approximately 26 given two doses of MenACWY control vaccine. Trial participants were enrolled into age subgroups of 18-55, 56-69 and 70-plus years, which contained approximately 150, 28 and 58 TCR-sequenced participants, respectively. What the authors observed across the whole study: Participants were mostly white British and included more females than males, and it was suggested by the authors that clonal diversity may have been underestimated. Reportedly, almost half of the unique spike-specific TCRs recognized epitopes lying outside the regions that are mutated in the B.1.351 and B.1.1.7 variants. After two AZD1222 doses, spike-specific TCR breadth and depth were significantly higher than at day 0 and than in MenACWY recipients. Conclusions about previously exposed vaccinees are limited, since just 6 or 7 AZD1222 recipients were seropositive for SARS-CoV-2 at baseline. The whole spike protein was spanned by vaccine-associated CD4 TCRs, and dominant responses were seen in regions 160-218 and 743-854. Because no day 14 peak-response samples were available, the repertoires could be characterized only after the peak T cell response. In the small 56-69-year group, the increase in depth fell short of significance, most likely because of low power.

The CDR3 holds 18 amino acids from the cysteine to the phenylalanine. The DNA shown is the 54-base CDR3, in frame from base 1. CDR1 and CDR2, looked up from the germline V gene (reference sequence), are LNHNV and YYDKDF. Ends trimmed: V by 0 bases, J by 1 base; bases unmatched to a gene: 9. The CDR3 regions of human TCRbeta chains were analyzed by immunosequencing. For the original study's pipeline: TCRs in the repertoires were compared against a reference library of SARS-CoV-2-specific TCRs that had been generated with the MIRA antigen-specificity platform. Breadth was defined as the fraction of unique TCRs that were SARS-CoV-2-associated, and depth was defined as the fraction of total T cells that were SARS-CoV-2-associated. Using the MIRA data, every spike-specific TCR was mapped to the spike region that the TCR reacted to and assigned to either a CD4 or a CD8 class. Log10-transformed breadth and depth values were compared by one-way ANOVA with Sidak's multiple comparisons tests. TCRdb obtained this table from immuneACCESS and retained in-frame rearrangements with V and J assigned. These tables miss some clones; where compared with another copy, unresolved V genes account for less than half of the shortfall, and the remainder is unexplained. From that table come the V and J calls and clone size; the DNA was used to work out D and trimming. The sample records some 150,000 clones, around 94% of which are singletons. The ten most abundant clones make up roughly 1.3% of the sample.

This clone was recorded once. No antigen is known for it. No base qualities exist here, and no much larger clone lies one base off it. In light of the paper, this sample's time point label describes: baseline before first vaccination. Vaccinee samples were obtained from the UK trials COV001 and COV002, which included a single-blind randomized controlled phase 2/3 trial of AZD1222 (ChAdOx1 nCoV-19) in healthy adults. For TCRbeta chain sequencing, PBMC samples were collected from trial participants at day 0 and at day 28 after the second dose. This material consisted of peripheral blood, taken on day 0 of AZD1222 vaccination. This sequence was found in an adult in good health. The V gene is TRBV15 and the J gene is TRBJ1-3; TRBD1 matches 7 bases in the middle. CDR3 sequence: CATSRDRRQGRSGNTIYF. The nucleotide sequence is given as TGTGCCACCAGCAGAGATCGGAGACAGGGTCGATCTGGAAACACCATATATTTT.